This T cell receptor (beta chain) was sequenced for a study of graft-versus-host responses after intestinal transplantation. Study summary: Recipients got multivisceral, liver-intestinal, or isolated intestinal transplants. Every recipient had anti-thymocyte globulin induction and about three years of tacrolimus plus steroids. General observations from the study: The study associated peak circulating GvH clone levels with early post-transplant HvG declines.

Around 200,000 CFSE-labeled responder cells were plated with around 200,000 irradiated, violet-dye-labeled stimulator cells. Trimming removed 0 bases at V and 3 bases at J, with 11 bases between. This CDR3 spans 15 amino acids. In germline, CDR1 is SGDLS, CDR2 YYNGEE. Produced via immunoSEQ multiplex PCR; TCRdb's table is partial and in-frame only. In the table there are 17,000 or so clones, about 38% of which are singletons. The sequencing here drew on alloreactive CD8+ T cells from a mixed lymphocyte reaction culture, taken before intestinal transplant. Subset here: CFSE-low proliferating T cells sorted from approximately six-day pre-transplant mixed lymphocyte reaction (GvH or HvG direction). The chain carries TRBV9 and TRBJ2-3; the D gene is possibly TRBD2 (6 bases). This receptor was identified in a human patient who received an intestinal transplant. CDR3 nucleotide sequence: TGTGCCAGCAGCGTAGGGGGGAGCGGGACAGATACGCAGTATTTT. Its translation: CASSVGGSGTDTQYF.